This T cell receptor (beta chain) was identified in a study of cytomegalovirus exposure and HLA in healthy donors. Study outcomes and limitations: Most TCR beta V segments were productive about 90% or about 30% of the time in an earlier analysis. Later analysis demonstrated an association between a missense DCLRE1C variant and TCR beta V- and J-gene trimming. Some segments of the V type, notably TRBV6-2 and TRBV6-3, were excluded as indistinguishable. An ancestry cluster, one associated with Asian ancestry, reportedly showed fewer N-insertions than the approximately 670-donor mean in a later analysis.

The PCR made use of 60 Vbeta and 13 Jbeta primers. Clones were sequenced by immunoSEQ multiplex PCR, and TCRdb holds only the in-frame ones, with some missing. The repertoire has about 110,000 clones, 76% of them found once; the top ten carry around an eighth. Germline trimming cut 4 bases from V and 5 bases from J; bases unmatched to any gene: 10. In germline, CDR1 is MNHEY, CDR2 SMNVEV (reference sequence). The CDR3 runs 15 residues. This clone was counted once. Its target is not known. The origin of this receptor is a man aged 25-45 years in good health and CMV-seropositive. The genes are TRBV27 and TRBJ2-7; 8 nucleotides line up with TRBD2. The sample taken for sequencing was PBMCs. The CDR3 spells CASSSLLAGINEQYF. CDR3 DNA: TGTGCCAGCAGTTCCCTCTTAGCGGGGATAAACGAGCAGTACTTC.